This passage covers 6 T cell receptor beta chains from one sample sequenced in a study of cytomegalovirus exposure and HLA in healthy donors. The primer mix had 60 Vbeta and 13 Jbeta primers. The data were produced by immunoSEQ multiplex PCR, yet TCRdb's version contains in-frame clones alone and is incomplete. The table for this sample gives more than 65,000 clones. The specimen was PBMCs. These receptors all stem from a man aged 40-55 years in good health and CMV-seronegative.

The chain uses TRBV7-2 and TRBJ1-2; unclear D gene. The CDR3 runs to 14 residues. V lost 0 bases and J lost 4, with 9 bases in between. Germline CDR1 is SGHTA and CDR2 is FQGNSA. CDR3 amino acids: CASSLASRSYGYTF. CDR3 nucleotides: TGTGCCAGCAGCTTAGCTAGCAGATCCTATGGCTACACCTTC.

The chain carries TRBV6-6 and TRBJ2-2, with a weak D call TRBD1 (5 bases). The germline gives CDR1 MNHNY, CDR2 SVGAGI (reference sequence). The CDR3 is 14 amino acids. Trimming took off 8 bases at V and 7 bases at J, with 17 bases between the two ends. This CDR3 is CASSIGEGVGELFF. The CDR3 nucleotides read TGTGCCAGCTCAATAGGGGAAGGAGTCGGGGAGCTGTTTTTT.

J is TRBJ1-5 and V is TRBV18; possible D gene TRBD1, 6 bases. The CDR3 loop spans 19 amino acids. Germline V gene data show CDR1 as KGHSH and CDR2 as LQKENI. Trimming removed 10 bases from V and 1 base from J, with 29 bases in between. The CDR3 DNA reads TGTGCCACCCCCCCTGGTCACTCCACAGGGAATACGAGCAATCAGCCCCAGCATTTT. It specifies CATPPGHSTGNTSNQPQHF.

The gene calls are TRBV28 and TRBJ2-7; D gene uncertain. Trimming took off 4 bases at V and 1 base at J, with 2 bases between the two ends. The CDR3 extends over 11 amino acids. CDR1 and CDR2 (germline): MDHEN, SYDVKM. The CDR3 nucleotides are TGTGCCAGCAGTTCTTCCTACGAGCAGTACTTC. Residues: CASSSSYEQYF. The entire variable domain, with the rest obtained from reference TRBV28 and TRBJ2-7, is as follows: DVKVTQSSRYLVKRTGEKVFLECVQDMDHENMFWYRQDPGLGLRLIYFSYDVKMKEKGDIPEGYSVSREKKERFSLILESASTNQTSMYLCASSSSYEQYFGPGTRLTVT.

The V call is TRBV5-5, the J call TRBJ2-2; D is perhaps TRBD1 (6 bases). The V gene's germline CDR1 is SGHKS and CDR2 YYEKEE (reference sequence). This CDR3 has 15 residues. Trimming cost V 3 bases and J 1 base, with 10 bases left between them. The CDR3 reads CASSSLQGNTGELFF. The CDR3 DNA follows: TGTGCCAGCAGCTCACTACAGGGGAACACCGGGGAGCTGTTTTTT.

This chain links TRBV20-1 with TRBJ1-1; perhaps TRBD1 as D (5 bases). CDR1 is DFQATT and CDR2 is SNEGSKA in the germline V gene (reference sequence). The CDR3 covers 11 residues. V dropped 3 bases and J dropped 6 bases, with 8 bases sitting between them. This chain's CDR3 is CSARGLAEAFF. In nucleotides, the CDR3 is TGCAGTGCTAGGGGGCTCGCTGAAGCTTTCTTT.